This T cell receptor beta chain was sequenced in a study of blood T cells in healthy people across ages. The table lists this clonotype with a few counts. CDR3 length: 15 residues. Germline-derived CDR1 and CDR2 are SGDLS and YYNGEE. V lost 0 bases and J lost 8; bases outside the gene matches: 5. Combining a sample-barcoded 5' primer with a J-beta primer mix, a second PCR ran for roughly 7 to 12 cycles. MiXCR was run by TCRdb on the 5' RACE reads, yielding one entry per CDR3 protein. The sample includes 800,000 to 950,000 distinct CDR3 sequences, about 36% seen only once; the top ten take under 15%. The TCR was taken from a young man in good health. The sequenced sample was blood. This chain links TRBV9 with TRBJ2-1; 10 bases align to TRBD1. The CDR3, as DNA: TGTGCCAGCAGCGTAGAGGGGACAGGGGCGGATGAGCAGTTCTTC. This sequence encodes CASSVEGTGADEQFF.